A selection of T cell receptor beta chains follows, all from one sample in a study of response to subunit inactivated influenza vaccine. Each CDR3 protein is one row after TCRdb ran MiXCR on the RT-PCR reads. Of roughly 700,000 distinct CDR3 sequences in the sample, about 15% were seen once. The sample was PBMCs from blood, taken less than 15 days before vaccination. The source is a man aged 45 to 65 who received an inactivated influenza vaccine. Each CDR3 is given with its conserved first and last residue. The D gene is left open where the match is weak. Where a row states a size, it is once, few, many or the class of an expanded clone; other rows omit it.

size	D	V	J	CDR3	DNA
-	TRBD1	TRBV25-1	TRBJ2-2	CASRRPGQGNTGELFF	TGTGCCAGCAGGAGACCGGGACAGGGGAACACCGGGGAGCTGTTTTTT
many	TRBD1	TRBV5-1	TRBJ1-5	CASSEGSGGRQPQHF	TGCGCCAGCAGCGAGGGGTCAGGGGGCAGACAGCCCCAGCATTTT
-	TRBD2	TRBV6-2/TRBV6-3	TRBJ2-2	CATRGSRAGELFF	TGTGCCACTCGCGGGAGTCGGGCCGGGGAGCTGTTTTTT
few	-	TRBV7-2	TRBJ2-1	CASSGTFNEQFF	TGTGCCAGCTCCGGGACTTTTAATGAGCAGTTCTTC
few	-	TRBV4-3	TRBJ2-2	CASRGGAAVSSGELFF	TGCGCCAGCAGGGGGGGGGCCGCGGTGTCATCCGGGGAGCTGTTTTTT
few	TRBD2	TRBV10-3	TRBJ2-5	CAISDFSGLAGVETQYF	TGTGCCATCAGTGATTTTTCGGGACTAGCGGGAGTAGAGACCCAGTACTTC
-	TRBD1	TRBV7-9	TRBJ1-3	CASSSNRGGNTIYF	TGTGCCAGCAGCAGTAACAGGGGAGGAAACACCATATATTTT
few	TRBD2	TRBV12-3/TRBV12-4	TRBJ2-5	CASSRTSGGGRETQYF	TGTGCCAGCAGCAGAACTAGCGGGGGGGGTCGAGAGACCCAGTACTTC
-	TRBD1	TRBV4-1	TRBJ2-6	CASSQLLRDRGTGANVLTF	TGCGCCAGCAGCCAACTGCTTCGGGACAGGGGGACTGGGGCCAACGTCCTGACTTTC
-	-	TRBV29-1	TRBJ1-4	CSASGHSNEKLFF	TGCAGCGCCTCGGGACATTCTAATGAAAAACTGTTTTTT
-	-	TRBV7-8	TRBJ2-7	CASSDRVQHYEQYF	TGTGCCAGCAGCGACCGGGTCCAACATTACGAGCAGTACTTC
-	TRBD2	TRBV6-1	TRBJ2-1	CASSPLAGGTYEQFF	TGTGCCAGCAGTCCCCTAGCGGGAGGGACCTACGAGCAGTTCTTC
few	TRBD2	TRBV20-1	TRBJ2-5	CSARDGGLAVETQYF	TGCAGTGCTAGAGATGGTGGGCTAGCGGTTGAGACCCAGTACTTC
-	-	TRBV4-1	TRBJ2-5	CASSQRHTRQETQYF	TGCGCCAGCAGCCAAAGACACACTAGGCAAGAGACCCAGTACTTC
-	-	TRBV3-1	TRBJ1-1	CASSQAGSVPFF	TGTGCCAGCAGCCAAGCGGGCTCCGTGCCTTTCTTT
-	TRBD1	TRBV28	TRBJ2-7	CATLGQSSSYEQYF	TGTGCCACCCTGGGACAGTCTTCCTCCTACGAGCAGTACTTC
few	-	TRBV4-2	TRBJ2-4	CASSPRSSLDIQYF	TGTGCCAGCAGCCCAAGGAGCTCACTCGACATTCAGTACTTC
-	TRBD1	TRBV20-1	TRBJ2-7	CSATKTGTHYEQYF	TGCAGTGCTACAAAGACAGGGACCCACTACGAGCAGTACTTC
-	-	TRBV5-1	TRBJ1-1	CASSLKVGPMNTEAFF	TGCGCCAGCAGCTTGAAGGTGGGGCCGATGAACACTGAAGCTTTCTTT
many	-	TRBV4-2	TRBJ1-5	CASSQGGQPQHF	TGTGCCAGCAGCCAAGGAGGACAGCCCCAGCATTTT
-	-	TRBV3-1	TRBJ1-5	CASSHTGGGNGNQPQHF	TGTGCCAGCAGCCACACTGGGGGGGGGAACGGCAATCAGCCCCAGCATTTT
many	TRBD2	TRBV20-1	TRBJ2-7	CSARRGLAEDYEQYF	TGCAGTGCTAGGAGGGGACTAGCGGAGGACTACGAGCAGTACTTC
many	-	TRBV5-6	TRBJ1-1	CASSSSLEARTEAFF	TGTGCCAGCAGCTCTTCGCTTGAGGCTCGCACTGAAGCTTTCTTT
few	TRBD2	TRBV20-1	TRBJ2-1	CSALAGLDNEQFF	TGCAGTGCTCTAGCGGGATTAGACAATGAGCAGTTCTTC
many	-	TRBV15	TRBJ2-2	CATSRAGTANTGELFF	TGTGCCACCAGCAGAGCCGGGACCGCGAACACCGGGGAGCTGTTTTTT
-	-	TRBV5-1	TRBJ2-1	CASSLSAGPINEQFF	TGCGCCAGCAGCTTGTCGGCAGGGCCTATAAATGAGCAGTTCTTC
-	TRBD1	TRBV5-1	TRBJ2-6	CASGQPTGQRPGANVLTF	TGCGCCAGCGGACAGCCGACAGGGCAGAGACCTGGGGCCAACGTCCTGACTTTC
few	TRBD1	TRBV6-2/TRBV6-3	TRBJ1-1	CASRADGTDTEAFF	TGTGCCAGCAGGGCCGATGGGACAGACACTGAAGCTTTCTTT
few	TRBD2	TRBV28	TRBJ2-7	CASVSNRVAGGTLYEQYF	TGTGCCAGCGTTTCGAACAGGGTTGCGGGAGGGACCCTCTACGAGCAGTACTTC
few	TRBD2	TRBV29-1	TRBJ2-1	CSAQRGGYNEQFF	TGCAGCGCCCAGCGGGGGGGCTACAATGAGCAGTTCTTC
many	-	TRBV12-3/TRBV12-4	TRBJ2-7	CASSPPGTLSTYEQYF	TGTGCCAGCAGCCCCCCGGGGACACTCTCTACCTACGAGCAGTACTTC
-	TRBD2	TRBV12-3/TRBV12-4	TRBJ2-1	CASSFGGGANEQFF	TGTGCCAGCAGTTTTGGCGGGGGGGCCAATGAGCAGTTCTTC
-	-	TRBV15	TRBJ1-5	CATSRDRGRMNQPQHF	TGTGCCACCAGCAGAGACCGGGGACGTATGAATCAGCCCCAGCATTTT
few	-	TRBV7-2	TRBJ2-7	CASREGGTYEQYF	TGTGCCAGCAGGGAAGGCGGGACCTACGAGCAGTACTTC
-	-	TRBV28	TRBJ2-7	CASSLPTSEQYF	TGTGCCAGCAGTTTACCCACTAGCGAGCAGTACTTC
-	-	TRBV7-9	TRBJ1-2	CASSLPGNGYTF	TGTGCCAGCAGCTTACCAGGGAATGGCTACACCTTC
few	-	TRBV2	TRBJ1-1	CASSEDPRYAEAFF	TGTGCCAGCAGTGAAGACCCGAGGTACGCCGAAGCTTTCTTT
once	-	TRBV4-1	TRBJ1-3	CASSRPGLSGNTIYF	TGCGCCAGCAGCCGGCCGGGACTCTCTGGAAACACCATATATTTT
-	-	TRBV6-2/TRBV6-3	TRBJ2-7	CASIGPDSYEQYF	TGTGCCAGCATTGGACCAGACAGCTACGAGCAGTACTTC
few	TRBD1	TRBV6-1	TRBJ2-3	CASRRGSSTDTQYF	TGTGCCAGCCGCAGGGGGTCTAGCACAGATACGCAGTATTTT
-	TRBD1	TRBV28	TRBJ2-7	CASSARWTGVLLSSYEQYF	TGTGCCAGCAGTGCCAGATGGACAGGGGTTCTGCTAAGCTCCTACGAGCAGTACTTC
-	-	TRBV6-5	TRBJ2-7	CASSYSARGAGEQYF	TGTGCCAGCAGTTACTCGGCGAGGGGGGCCGGCGAGCAGTACTTC
few	TRBD1	TRBV3-1	TRBJ1-2	CASSLIQGDGYTF	TGTGCCAGCAGCCTTATACAGGGGGATGGCTACACCTTC
few	-	TRBV28	TRBJ1-3	CASSLGQINTIYF	TGTGCCAGCAGTTTAGGGCAGATAAACACCATATATTTT
-	-	TRBV11-1	TRBJ1-1	CASSGKGQPGHMNTEAFF	TGTGCCAGCAGCGGAAAAGGCCAACCGGGACACATGAACACTGAAGCTTTCTTT
many	-	TRBV3-1	TRBJ2-5	CASSQDQETQYF	TGTGCCAGCAGCCAAGACCAAGAGACCCAGTACTTC
few	TRBD2	TRBV5-1	TRBJ2-5	CASSTRSGGSETQYF	TGCGCCAGCAGCACCCGTAGCGGGGGGTCAGAGACCCAGTACTTC
many	-	TRBV12-3/TRBV12-4	TRBJ2-1	CASSFYSSNEQFF	TGTGCCAGCAGTTTCTACAGTAGCAATGAGCAGTTCTTC